These 14 T cell receptor beta chains were all obtained from the same sample, sequenced in a study of identifying expanded T cells in peripheral blood. TCRdb's copy holds only in-frame clones and misses some; the assay was immunoSEQ multiplex PCR. The data show about 78,000 clones, with more than 75% seen just once and roughly 19% held by the top ten. Source material: blood. The receptors stem from a person aged 18-69 years in good health.

This clone was seen only a few times. J is TRBJ2-3 and V is TRBV6-4, with 10 nucleotides matching TRBD2. V lost 10 bases to trimming and J lost 4 bases; unmatched junction nucleotides: 5. This CDR3 spans 13 amino acids. The germline gives CDR1 MRHNA, CDR2 SNTAGT. This CDR3 is CATSGGASDTQYF. CDR3 nucleotides: TGTGCCACCAGCGGGGGGGCCTCAGATACGCAGTATTTT.

V and J are TRBV4-1 and TRBJ2-7, with D unclear. The CDR3 contains 13 residues. CDR1 MGHRA and CDR2 YSYEKL come from the germline V gene. Trimming left V 4 bases short and J 5 bases short, with 12 bases between. CDR3 sequence reads: CASSRTDRDEQYF. The CDR3 DNA is TGCGCCAGCAGCCGGACCGATCGGGACGAGCAGTACTTC.

This clone was detected only a few times. The gene calls are TRBV7-8 and TRBJ1-5, with 7 bases that match TRBD1. The junction had 6 bases not matched to a gene; V was cut back by 2 bases and J by 8 bases. Germline CDR1 is SGHVS and CDR2 is FQNEAQ. CDR3 length: 14 residues. CDR3 residues: CASSLLRGGEPQHF. CDR3 DNA: TGTGCCAGCAGCTTACTCAGGGGGGGAGAGCCCCAGCATTTT.

The chain has TRBV5-6 and TRBJ2-7; the match to TRBD1 covers 9 bases. V gave up 2 bases and J gave up 1 base; unmatched junction bases: 10. Germline V gene lookup returns CDR1 SGHDT and CDR2 YYEEEE. The CDR3 is 17 residues long. The CDR3: CASSFQLGQGWSYEQYF. In DNA, the CDR3 is TGTGCCAGCAGCTTCCAATTAGGACAGGGGTGGTCCTACGAGCAGTACTTC.

This rearrangement joins TRBV27 to TRBJ1-2, with 8 bases identical to TRBD1. The CDR3 has 14 residues. With V trimmed by 3 bases and J by 4 bases, 4 bases remained unmatched. Germline CDR1 and CDR2: MNHEY and SMNVEV (reference sequence). CDR3 in DNA: TGTGCCAGCAGTTTGTATGACAGGGGCTATGGCTACACCTTC. Translation gives CASSLYDRGYGYTF.

The chain carries TRBV5-6 and TRBJ1-4, with D maybe TRBD1 (5 bases). Germline V gives CDR1 SGHDT, CDR2 YYEEEE. Trimming took 6 bases from V and 6 from J, leaving 18 bases between them. This CDR3 has 15 residues. CDR3 amino acids: CASTLSGRDYEKLFF. CDR3 DNA sequence: TGTGCCAGCACCCTTAGTGGGAGGGACTATGAAAAACTGTTTTTT.

The CDR3 nucleotides read TGTGCCAGCAGTCCCCCGGGACATTTCGCTGGCTACACCTTC. This translates into CASSPPGHFAGYTF. This chain links TRBV25-1 with TRBJ1-2; D is perhaps TRBD1 (6 bases). The CDR3 has 14 residues. Deletions cut 5 bases from V and 7 bases from J, with 17 bases between. CDR1 and CDR2 (germline): MGHDK, SYGVNS.

This clone was counted a single time. The chain is built from TRBV10-3 and TRBJ2-1; 9 nucleotides agree with TRBD1. Germline lookup yields CDR1 ENHRY and CDR2 SYGVKD. The CDR3 is made up of 14 amino acids. V gave up 3 bases and J gave up 8 bases; unmatched junction bases: 5. The CDR3 DNA is TGTGCCATCAGTGAAGGGACAGGGAGGCATGAGCAGTTCTTC. Translating it yields CAISEGTGRHEQFF.

This chain connects TRBV28 to TRBJ2-1, with no clear D. Germline assignment: CDR1 MDHEN and CDR2 SYDVKM. The CDR3 sequence is 13 residues long. The V and J ends lost 2 bases and 8 bases respectively, with 10 bases between them. The chain's CDR3 is CASSLNRLYEQFF. CDR3 bases: TGTGCCAGCAGTTTAAACCGACTCTATGAGCAGTTCTTC. The full variable domain, rest sourced from reference TRBV28 and TRBJ2-1, is DVKVTQSSRYLVKRTGEKVFLECVQDMDHENMFWYRQDPGLGLRLIYFSYDVKMKEKGDIPEGYSVSREKKERFSLILESASTNQTSMYLCASSLNRLYEQFFGPGTRLTVL.

The rearrangement links TRBV5-6 to TRBJ2-5, with TRBD1 matching 8 bases. The ends lost 3 bases at V and 2 bases at J; junction bases unmatched: 3. The CDR3 loop spans 14 amino acids. Germline V gives CDR1 SGHDT, CDR2 YYEEEE. The CDR3 loop reads CASSSGQGQETQYF. Here the CDR3 DNA reads TGTGCCAGCAGCTCAGGACAGGGACAAGAGACCCAGTACTTC.

This chain joins TRBV19 and TRBJ2-1; 9 bases match TRBD1. The CDR3 length is 17 residues. Unmatched junction bases numbered 14, after V lost 3 bases and J lost 8 bases. Germline assignment: CDR1 LNHDA and CDR2 SQIVND (reference sequence). The CDR3 DNA reads as TGTGCCAGTAGTATCACCCCCGGGACAGGGCGGAAGCATGAGCAGTTCTTC. Its protein is CASSITPGTGRKHEQFF. Variable domain in full (rest from reference TRBV19 and TRBJ2-1): DGGITQSPKYLFRKEGQNVTLSCEQNLNHDAMYWYRQDPGQGLRLIYYSQIVNDFQKGDIAEGYSVSREKKESFPLTVTSAQKNPTAFYLCASSITPGTGRKHEQFFGPGTRLTVL.

The CDR3 sequence: CATSRDRGVTGELFF. In DNA, the CDR3 is TGTGCCACCAGCAGAGATCGCGGGGTCACCGGGGAGCTGTTTTTT. J is TRBJ2-2 and V is TRBV15; a possible D gene is TRBD2 (6 bases). The V gene's germline CDR1 is LNHNV and CDR2 YYDKDF (reference sequence). This CDR3 is 15 amino acids long. The ends were cut back, 0 bases at V and 4 bases at J, with 9 bases in the middle.

This clone was detected a few times. The V call is TRBV7-2, the J call TRBJ1-3; D gene ambiguous. The CDR3 length is 15 residues. CDR1 SGHTA and CDR2 FQGNSA come from the germline V gene. V dropped 2 bases and J dropped 2 bases, with 10 bases sitting between them. In nucleotides, the CDR3 is TGTGCCAGCAGCTTACCCCCCCAGGCTGGAAACACCATATATTTT. Amino acid sequence: CASSLPPQAGNTIYF.

The chain joins TRBV4-1 to TRBJ2-2; D perhaps matches TRBD1 (6 bases). This CDR3 contains 15 residues. V was pared by 4 bases and J by 6 bases, with 15 bases between. CDR1 MGHRA and CDR2 YSYEKL come from the germline V gene. Written as DNA, the CDR3 is TGCGCCAGCAGCCTCACTTTATGGGGGCCCGGGGAGCTGTTTTTT. As protein: CASSLTLWGPGELFF.